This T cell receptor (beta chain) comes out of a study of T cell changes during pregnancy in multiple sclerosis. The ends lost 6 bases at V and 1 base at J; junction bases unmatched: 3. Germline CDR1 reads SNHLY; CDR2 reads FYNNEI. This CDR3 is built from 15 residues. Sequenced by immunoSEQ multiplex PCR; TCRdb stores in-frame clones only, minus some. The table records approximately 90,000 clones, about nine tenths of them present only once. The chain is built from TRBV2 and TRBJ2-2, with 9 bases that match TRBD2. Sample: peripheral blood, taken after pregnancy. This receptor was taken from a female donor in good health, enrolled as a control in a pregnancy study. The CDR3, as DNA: TGTGCCAGCAGGAGACTAGCGGTGAACACCGGGGAGCTGTTTTTT. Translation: CASRRLAVNTGELFF.